These T cell receptor beta chains were read from a single sample in a study of blood T cell repertoires in COVID-19. Sequencing was performed with immunoSEQ multiplex PCR; in TCRdb, only in-frame clones are kept and a portion is missing. The profile covers 70,000 to 80,000 clones, with roughly 90% appearing a single time and 4.5% to 6% taken by the ten largest. The sequenced sample was peripheral blood. All receptors derive from a woman in her fifties or sixties with active COVID-19. CDR3s include the opening cysteine and the closing phenylalanine or tryptophan. The D gene is left open where the match is weak. Part of the rows lack a size; the others show once, few, many or a class for expanded clones.

.	TRBV6-1	TRBJ2-3	.	TGTGCCAGCAGTGAGGCCAGGATTCGTAGACATACGCAGTATTTT	CASSEARIRRHTQYF
TRBD2	TRBV7-9	TRBJ2-5	.	TGTGCCAGCAGCCCCGGACTAGCGGAACAAGAGACCCAGTACTTC	CASSPGLAEQETQYF
.	TRBV7-2	TRBJ2-3	.	TGTGCCAGCACAGAGTGGGGCCCCACAGATACGCAGTATTTT	CASTEWGPTDTQYF
.	TRBV11-2	TRBJ2-1	.	TGTGCCAGCAGCCAACCCACGGGACTGAAAAGTCAGTTCTTC	CASSQPTGLKSQFF
.	TRBV7-9	TRBJ1-4	.	TGTGCCAGCAGCTTAGGGCCAGGAGGTGAAAAACTGTTTTTT	CASSLGPGGEKLFF
.	TRBV2	TRBJ1-2	.	TGTGCCAGCAGTCCGGACAGTCAGGCGGTAGGCTACACCTTC	CASSPDSQAVGYTF
.	TRBV2	TRBJ2-2	.	TGTGCCAGCAGCGGGAACATTGTCGGGGAGCTGTTTTTT	CASSGNIVGELFF
.	TRBV28	TRBJ2-2	.	TGTGCCAGCAGTTTACCAGCGGTCTACACCGGGGAGCTGTTTTTT	CASSLPAVYTGELFF
TRBD2	TRBV27	TRBJ2-3	.	TGTGCCAGCAGTTTTTTATCCAAAGGAACTAGCGGGAGGGCCTGTAGCACAGATACGCAGTATTTT	CASSFLSKGTSGRACSTDTQYF
TRBD1	TRBV7-2	TRBJ2-5	.	TGTGCCAGCAGCTTACCCGGACAGGGTTGGGAGACCCAGTACTTC	CASSLPGQGWETQYF
.	TRBV10-3	TRBJ2-5	once	TGTGCCATCAGAGCAACAGGGCAAGAGACCCAGTACTTC	CAIRATGQETQYF
.	TRBV6-6	TRBJ1-5	.	TGTGCCAGCAGTTACTCCTTTTATGAGCCCCAGCATTTT	CASSYSFYEPQHF
TRBD1	TRBV28	TRBJ1-6	.	TGTGCCAGCACCCGGACAGGGTACCTCCACTTT	CASTRTGYLHF